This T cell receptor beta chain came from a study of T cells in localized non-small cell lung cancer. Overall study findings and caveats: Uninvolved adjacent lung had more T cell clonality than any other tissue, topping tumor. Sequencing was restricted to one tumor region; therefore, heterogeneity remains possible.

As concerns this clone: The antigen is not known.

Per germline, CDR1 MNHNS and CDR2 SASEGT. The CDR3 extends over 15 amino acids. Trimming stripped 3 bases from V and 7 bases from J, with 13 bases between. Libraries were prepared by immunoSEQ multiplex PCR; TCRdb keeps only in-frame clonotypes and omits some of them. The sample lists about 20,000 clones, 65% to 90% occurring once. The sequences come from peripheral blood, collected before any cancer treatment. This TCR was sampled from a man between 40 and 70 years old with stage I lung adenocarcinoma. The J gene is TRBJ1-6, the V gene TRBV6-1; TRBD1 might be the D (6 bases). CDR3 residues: CASSDSGAWNSPLHF. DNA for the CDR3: TGTGCCAGCAGTGATTCGGGGGCATGGAATTCACCCCTCCACTTT.